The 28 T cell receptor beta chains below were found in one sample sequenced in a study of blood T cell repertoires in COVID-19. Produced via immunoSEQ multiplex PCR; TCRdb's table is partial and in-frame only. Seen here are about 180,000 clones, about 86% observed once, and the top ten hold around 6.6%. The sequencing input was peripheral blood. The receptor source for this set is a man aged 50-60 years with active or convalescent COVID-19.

DNA of the CDR3: TGCAGCGCGCTCAGGGGTAACACTAACAATGAGCAGTTCTTC. Translated: CSALRGNTNNEQFF. The rearrangement links TRBV29-1 to TRBJ2-1, with D perhaps matching TRBD1 (6 bases). Germline CDR1 is SQVTM and CDR2 is ANQGSEA. Trimming removed 7 bases from V and 5 bases from J, with 18 bases in between. The CDR3 is 14 amino acids.

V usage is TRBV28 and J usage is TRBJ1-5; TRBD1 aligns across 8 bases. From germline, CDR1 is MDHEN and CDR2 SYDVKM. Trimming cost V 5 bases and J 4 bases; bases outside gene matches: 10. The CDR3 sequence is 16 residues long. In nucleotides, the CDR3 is TGTGCCAGCAGTACGCCAGGACAGGGCAAAAATCAGCCCCAGCATTTT. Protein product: CASSTPGQGKNQPQHF.

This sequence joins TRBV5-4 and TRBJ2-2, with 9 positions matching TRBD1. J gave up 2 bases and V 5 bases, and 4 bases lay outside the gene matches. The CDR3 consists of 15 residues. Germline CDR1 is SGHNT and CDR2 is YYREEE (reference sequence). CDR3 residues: CASRRDRENTGELFF. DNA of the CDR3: TGTGCCAGCAGACGGGACAGGGAAAACACCGGGGAGCTGTTTTTT.

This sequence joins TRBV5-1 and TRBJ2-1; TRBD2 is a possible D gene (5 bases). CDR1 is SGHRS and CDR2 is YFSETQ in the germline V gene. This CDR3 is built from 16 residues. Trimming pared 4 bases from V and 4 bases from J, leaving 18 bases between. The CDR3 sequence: CASSTGVGGPYNEQFF. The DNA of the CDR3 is TGCGCCAGCAGCACTGGCGTAGGAGGACCATACAATGAGCAGTTCTTC.

The CDR3, as DNA: TGTGCCAGAAAGGCTAGCTCGGATGATACGCAGTATTTT. This sequence encodes CARKASSDDTQYF. The genes are TRBV25-1 and TRBJ2-3; the D gene is possibly TRBD2 (5 bases). From germline, CDR1 is MGHDK and CDR2 SYGVNS. This CDR3 is 13 amino acids long. Trimming left V 9 bases short and J 6 bases short, with 16 bases between.

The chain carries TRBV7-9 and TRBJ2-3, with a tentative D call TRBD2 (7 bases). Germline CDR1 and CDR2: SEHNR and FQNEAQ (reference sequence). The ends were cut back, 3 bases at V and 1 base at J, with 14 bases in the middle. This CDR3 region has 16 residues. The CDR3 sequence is CASSFQAGAGTDTQYF. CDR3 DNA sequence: TGTGCCAGCAGCTTCCAGGCGGGGGCCGGCACAGATACGCAGTATTTT.

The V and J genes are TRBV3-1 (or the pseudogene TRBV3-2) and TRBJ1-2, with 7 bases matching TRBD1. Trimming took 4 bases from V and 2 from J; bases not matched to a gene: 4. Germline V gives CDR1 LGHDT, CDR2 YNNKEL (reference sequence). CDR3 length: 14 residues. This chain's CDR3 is CASSPTGVNYGYTF. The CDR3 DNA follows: TGTGCCAGCAGCCCCACAGGGGTAAACTATGGCTACACCTTC.

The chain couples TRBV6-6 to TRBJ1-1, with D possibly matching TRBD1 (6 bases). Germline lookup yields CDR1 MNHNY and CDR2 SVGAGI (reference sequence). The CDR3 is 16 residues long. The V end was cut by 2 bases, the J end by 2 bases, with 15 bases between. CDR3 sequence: CASSYGGGGANTEAFF. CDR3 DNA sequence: TGTGCCAGCAGTTACGGGGGCGGGGGTGCAAACACTGAAGCTTTCTTT.

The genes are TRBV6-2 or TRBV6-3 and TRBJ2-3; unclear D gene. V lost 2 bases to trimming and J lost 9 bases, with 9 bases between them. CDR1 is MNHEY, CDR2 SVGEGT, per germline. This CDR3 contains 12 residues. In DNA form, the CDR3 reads TGTGCCAGCAGTTACGGGCCCCGAACGCAGTATTTT. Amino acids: CASSYGPRTQYF.

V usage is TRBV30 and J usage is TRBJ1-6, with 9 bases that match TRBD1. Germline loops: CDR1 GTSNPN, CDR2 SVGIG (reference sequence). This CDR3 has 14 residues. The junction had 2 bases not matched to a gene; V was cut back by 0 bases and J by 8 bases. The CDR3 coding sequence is TGTGCCTGGAGTGTAAACAGGGGGCATTCACCCCTCCACTTT. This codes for CAWSVNRGHSPLHF.

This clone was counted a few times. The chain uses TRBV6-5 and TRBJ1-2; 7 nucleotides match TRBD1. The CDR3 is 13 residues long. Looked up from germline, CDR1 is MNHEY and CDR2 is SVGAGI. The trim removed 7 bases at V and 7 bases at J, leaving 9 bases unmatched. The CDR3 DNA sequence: TGTGCCAGCATGACCAGGGGGTGGGGTGGCTACACCTTC. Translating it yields CASMTRGWGGYTF.

CDR3 DNA: TGTGCCAGCAGCCTTGAGGTAGCGGGGGCCAAAAACATTCAGTACTTC. Protein: CASSLEVAGAKNIQYF. The chain links TRBV11-2 to TRBJ2-4, with 8 bases aligning to TRBD2. Unmatched junction bases numbered 7, after V lost 5 bases and J lost 1 base. Germline CDR1 reads SGHAT; CDR2 reads FQNNGV. The CDR3 has 16 residues.

CDR3 nucleotides: TGTGCCATCAGGGACAGGGCGGCCACCGGGGAGCTGTTTTTT. Translated: CAIRDRAATGELFF. V is TRBV10-3 and J is TRBJ2-2; 8 positions agree with TRBD1. CDR1 ENHRY and CDR2 SYGVKD come from the germline V gene. Unmatched junction bases numbered 4, after V lost 6 bases and J lost 4 bases. The CDR3 is made up of 14 amino acids.

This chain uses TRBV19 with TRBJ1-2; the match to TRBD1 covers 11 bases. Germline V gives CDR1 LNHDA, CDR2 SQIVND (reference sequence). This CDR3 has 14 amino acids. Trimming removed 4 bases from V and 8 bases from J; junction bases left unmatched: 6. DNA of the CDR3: TGTGCCAGTAGTAAGGACAGGGGGCGACAAGGCTACACCTTC. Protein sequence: CASSKDRGRQGYTF.

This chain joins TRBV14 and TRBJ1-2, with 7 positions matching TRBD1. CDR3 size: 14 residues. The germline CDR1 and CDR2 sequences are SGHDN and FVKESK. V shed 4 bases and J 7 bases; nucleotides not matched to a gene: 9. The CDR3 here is CASSRTGAPPGYTF. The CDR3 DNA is TGTGCCAGCAGCCGAACAGGGGCCCCCCCTGGCTACACCTTC.

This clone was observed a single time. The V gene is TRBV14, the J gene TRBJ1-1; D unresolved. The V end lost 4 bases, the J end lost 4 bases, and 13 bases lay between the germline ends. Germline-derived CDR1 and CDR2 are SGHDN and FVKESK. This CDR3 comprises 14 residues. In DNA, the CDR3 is TGTGCCAGCAGCCTAACTGGGCGTGGCACTGAAGCTTTCTTT. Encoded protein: CASSLTGRGTEAFF.

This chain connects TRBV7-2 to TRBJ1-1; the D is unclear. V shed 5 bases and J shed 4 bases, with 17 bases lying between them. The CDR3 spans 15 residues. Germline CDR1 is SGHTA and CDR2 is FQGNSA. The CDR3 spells CASSREGLTGTEAFF. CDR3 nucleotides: TGTGCCAGCAGCCGGGAGGGCTTGACGGGCACTGAAGCTTTCTTT.

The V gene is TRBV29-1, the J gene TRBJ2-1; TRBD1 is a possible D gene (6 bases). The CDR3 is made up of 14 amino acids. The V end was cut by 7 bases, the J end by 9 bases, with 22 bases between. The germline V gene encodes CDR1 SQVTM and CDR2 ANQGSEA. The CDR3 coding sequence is TGCAGCGGTTCGACAGGTTCAGAGGATGGTGAGCAGTTCTTC. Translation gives CSGSTGSEDGEQFF.

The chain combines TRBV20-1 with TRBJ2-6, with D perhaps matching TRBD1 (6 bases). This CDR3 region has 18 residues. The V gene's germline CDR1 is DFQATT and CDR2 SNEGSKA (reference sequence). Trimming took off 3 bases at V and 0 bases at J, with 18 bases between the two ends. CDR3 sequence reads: CSASLPPTGPSGANVLTF. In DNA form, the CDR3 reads TGCAGTGCTAGTTTGCCGCCGACAGGACCCTCTGGGGCCAACGTCCTGACTTTC.

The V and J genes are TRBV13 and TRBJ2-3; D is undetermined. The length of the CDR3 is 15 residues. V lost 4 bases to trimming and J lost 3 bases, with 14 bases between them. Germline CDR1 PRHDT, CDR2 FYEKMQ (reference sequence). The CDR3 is CASSSVLPATDTQYF. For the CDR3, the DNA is TGTGCCAGCAGCTCGGTTCTCCCCGCGACAGATACGCAGTATTTT.

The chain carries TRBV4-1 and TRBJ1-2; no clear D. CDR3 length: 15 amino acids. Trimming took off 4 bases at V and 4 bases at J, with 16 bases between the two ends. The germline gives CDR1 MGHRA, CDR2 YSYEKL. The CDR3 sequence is CASSPGGRKAYGYTF. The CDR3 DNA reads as TGCGCCAGCAGCCCGGGAGGGAGGAAGGCCTATGGCTACACCTTC.

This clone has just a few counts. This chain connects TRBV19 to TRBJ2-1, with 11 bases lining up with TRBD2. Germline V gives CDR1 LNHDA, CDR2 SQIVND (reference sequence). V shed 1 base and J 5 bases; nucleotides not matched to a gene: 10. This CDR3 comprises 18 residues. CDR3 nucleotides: TGTGCCAGTAGTATAGGGACTAGCGGGTTAATCTTGGACAATGAGCAGTTCTTC. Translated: CASSIGTSGLILDNEQFF. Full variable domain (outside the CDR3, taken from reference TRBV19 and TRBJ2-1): DGGITQSPKYLFRKEGQNVTLSCEQNLNHDAMYWYRQDPGQGLRLIYYSQIVNDFQKGDIAEGYSVSREKKESFPLTVTSAQKNPTAFYLCASSIGTSGLILDNEQFFGPGTRLTVL.

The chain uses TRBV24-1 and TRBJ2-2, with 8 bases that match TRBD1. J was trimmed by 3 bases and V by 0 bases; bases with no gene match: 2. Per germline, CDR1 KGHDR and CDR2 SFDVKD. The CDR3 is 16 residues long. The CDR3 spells CATSDLDRGYTGELFF. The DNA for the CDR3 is TGTGCCACCAGTGATTTGGACAGGGGTTACACCGGGGAGCTGTTTTTT.

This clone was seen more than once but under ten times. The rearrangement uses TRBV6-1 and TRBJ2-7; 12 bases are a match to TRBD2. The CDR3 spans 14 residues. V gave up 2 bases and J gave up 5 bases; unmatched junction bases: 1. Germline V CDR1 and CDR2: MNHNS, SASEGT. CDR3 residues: CASSERLAGDEQYF. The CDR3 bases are TGTGCCAGCAGTGAACGACTAGCGGGAGACGAGCAGTACTTC.

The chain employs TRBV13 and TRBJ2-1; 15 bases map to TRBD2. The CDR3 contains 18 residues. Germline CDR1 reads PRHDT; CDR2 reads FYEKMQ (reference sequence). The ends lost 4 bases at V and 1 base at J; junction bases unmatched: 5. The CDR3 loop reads CASSSGLAGGKSYNEQFF. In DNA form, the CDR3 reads TGTGCCAGCAGCTCCGGACTAGCGGGAGGGAAGTCCTACAATGAGCAGTTCTTC. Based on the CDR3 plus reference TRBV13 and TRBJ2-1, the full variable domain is AAGVIQSPRHLIKEKRETATLKCYPIPRHDTVYWYQQGPGQDPQFLISFYEKMQSDKGSIPDRFSAQQFSDYHSELNMSSLELGDSALYFCASSSGLAGGKSYNEQFFGPGTRLTVL.

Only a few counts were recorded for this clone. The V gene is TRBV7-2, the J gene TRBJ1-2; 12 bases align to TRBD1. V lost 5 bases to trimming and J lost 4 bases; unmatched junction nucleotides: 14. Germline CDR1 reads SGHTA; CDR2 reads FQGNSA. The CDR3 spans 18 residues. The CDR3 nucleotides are TGTGCCAGCAGCGGCGGGACAGGGGGCTTTCCTAAGTTCTATGGCTACACCTTC. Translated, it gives CASSGGTGGFPKFYGYTF. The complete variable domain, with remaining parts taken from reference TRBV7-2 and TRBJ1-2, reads GAGVSQSPSNKVTEKGKDVELRCDPISGHTALYWYRQSLGQGLEFLIYFQGNSAPDKSGLPSDRFSAERTGGSVSTLTIQRTQQEDSAVYLCASSGGTGGFPKFYGYTFGSGTRLTVV.

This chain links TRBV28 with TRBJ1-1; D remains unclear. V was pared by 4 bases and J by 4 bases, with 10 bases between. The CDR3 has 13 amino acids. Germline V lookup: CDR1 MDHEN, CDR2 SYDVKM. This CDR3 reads CASSSLMSTEAFF. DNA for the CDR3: TGTGCCAGCAGTTCTCTCATGAGCACTGAAGCTTTCTTT.

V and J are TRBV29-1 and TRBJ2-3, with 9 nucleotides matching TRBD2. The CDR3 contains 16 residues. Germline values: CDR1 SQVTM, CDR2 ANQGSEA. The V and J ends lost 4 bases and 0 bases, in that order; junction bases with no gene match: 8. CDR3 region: CSVAPLAGASTDTQYF. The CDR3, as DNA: TGCAGCGTTGCACCCTTAGCGGGGGCCAGCACAGATACGCAGTATTTT.